The present TCR beta chain was sequenced within a study of T cell changes during pregnancy in multiple sclerosis. The length of the CDR3 is 15 residues. The germline CDR1 and CDR2 sequences are LNHNV and YYDKDF (reference sequence). Germline trimming cut 5 bases from V and 4 bases from J; bases unmatched to any gene: 8. TCRdb keeps only in-frame clones here, not all; method: immunoSEQ multiplex PCR. The sample carries tens of thousands of clones, roughly 89% recorded once. The material sequenced was CD4+ T cells from peripheral blood mononuclear cells, taken in the second trimester of pregnancy. This receptor was identified in a female donor in good health, enrolled as a control in a pregnancy study. V gene TRBV15 combines with J gene TRBJ1-3, with 7 bases that match TRBD1. This CDR3 reads CATSGDREAGNTIYF. CDR3 nucleotide sequence: TGTGCCACCAGCGGTGACAGGGAGGCGGGAAACACCATATATTTT. The full variable domain, rest sourced from reference TRBV15 and TRBJ1-3, is DAMVIQNPRYQVTQFGKPVTLSCSQTLNHNVMYWYQQKSSQAPKLLFHYYDKDFNNEADTPDNFQSRRPNTSFCFLDIRSPGLGDTAMYLCATSGDREAGNTIYFGEGSWLTVV.